The source of this T cell receptor (beta chain) is a study of spatial heterogeneity in lung cancer. General study results and limits: For expanded intratumoral alpha and beta TCRs, counts tracked tumor mutation counts. The study estimated around 6.5% alpha and over 12% beta chain coverage of tumor T cells.

TCRdb reprocessed the 5' RACE reads via MiXCR and lists one record per CDR3 protein. The table records about 100,000 distinct CDR3 sequences, approximately 4.7% of them present only once. There are 13 residues in the CDR3. V was clipped by 8 bases and J by 0 bases; unmatched bases: 4. Germline assignment: CDR1 SNHLY and CDR2 FYNNEI. This clonotype was observed many times. Its specificity is unknown. Indicated time point: sample taken at primary tumor resection. 72 TRACERx patients with early, untreated non-small cell lung cancer donated samples. Whole RNA, which was extracted from tumor, nontumor lung tissue or frozen PBMC, was sequenced without any cell sorting.

Material: lung tumor tissue, obtained at surgery. This sequence joins TRBV2 and TRBJ2-7, with 7 bases that match TRBD1. The clonotype originates from a male donor with early-stage non-small cell lung cancer. The CDR3 sequence: CASRQGYSYEQYF. The CDR3 region has the DNA TGTGCCAGCCGACAGGGTTACTCCTACGAGCAGTACTTC.